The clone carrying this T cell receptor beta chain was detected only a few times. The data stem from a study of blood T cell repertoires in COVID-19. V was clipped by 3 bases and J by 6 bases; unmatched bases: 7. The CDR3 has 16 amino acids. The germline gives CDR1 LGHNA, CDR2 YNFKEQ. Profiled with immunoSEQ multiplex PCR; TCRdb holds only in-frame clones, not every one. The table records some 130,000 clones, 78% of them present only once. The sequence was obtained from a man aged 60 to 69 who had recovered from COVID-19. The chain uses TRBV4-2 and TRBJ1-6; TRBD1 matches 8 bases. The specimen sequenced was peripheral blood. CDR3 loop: CASSQTGVSGNSPLHF. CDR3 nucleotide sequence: TGTGCCAGCAGCCAGACAGGGGTTAGTGGTAATTCACCCCTCCACTTT.